This TCR beta chain was retrieved from a study of T cell responses to AZD1222 COVID-19 vaccine (dated by TCRdb to about 2021). Regarding the research as a whole: A total of around 240 trial participants underwent TCR sequencing, of whom about 200 received two doses of AZD1222 and about 25 received two doses of the MenACWY control vaccine. Trial participants were enrolled into age subgroups of 18-55, 56-69 and 70-plus years, which contained approximately 150, 28 and 58 TCR-sequenced participants, respectively. What the research found in general, with its limitations: Because no day 14 peak-response samples were available, repertoires were characterized only after the peak T cell response. Participants were mostly white British and included more females than males, and it was suggested by the authors that clonal diversity may have been underestimated. CD4 TCRs associated with the vaccine covered the entire spike protein, and the dominant responses were in regions 160-218 and 743-854. The 56-69-year group was small, and its depth increase did not reach significance, likely because of low power. A significant rise in spike-specific TCR breadth and depth was observed after two AZD1222 doses relative to day 0 and relative to MenACWY recipients. Conclusions about previously exposed vaccinees were limited because only a handful of AZD1222 recipients were SARS-CoV-2 seropositive at baseline. Nearly half of unique spike-specific TCRs reportedly recognized epitopes outside regions mutated in the B.1.351 and B.1.1.7 variants.

CDR1 and CDR2, looked up from the germline V gene (reference sequence), are LNHDA and SQIVND. V sheds 3 bases and J sheds 4 bases, leaving 12 bases between their ends. The CDR3 covers 15 residues, taking in both the cysteine and the phenylalanine. CDR3 DNA is the only sequence kept; it has 45 bases, read in frame from the first base. Read against the paper, the sample's time point label means: about 28 days (+/-7) after the second vaccine dose. Per the publication, the treatment or condition label means: meningococcal conjugate vaccine given as trial control. Vaccinee samples came from UK trials COV001 and COV002, including a single-blind randomized controlled phase 2/3 trial of AZD1222 (ChAdOx1 nCoV-19) in healthy adults. For TCRbeta chain sequencing, PBMC samples from trial participants were taken at day 0 and at day 28 after the second dose. The CDR3 regions of human TCRbeta chains were analyzed by immunosequencing. The original methods were these. TCRs in the repertoires were compared against a reference library of SARS-CoV-2-specific TCRs that had been generated with the MIRA antigen-specificity platform. Breadth meant the fraction of unique TCRs that were SARS-CoV-2-associated, whereas depth meant the fraction of total T cells that were SARS-CoV-2-associated. Using the MIRA data, each spike-specific TCR was assigned both to the spike region to which the TCR was reactive and to a CD4 or CD8 class. Log10-transformed breadth and depth values were compared by one-way ANOVA with Sidak's multiple comparisons tests. TCRdb retrieved this table from immuneACCESS and kept in-frame rearrangements only. Not all clones are present; in checked studies, unresolved V genes account for under half, and no reason is known for the remainder. Clone size and the V and J calls come from that table; the DNA yielded D and trimming. This sample gives some 150,000 clones in total; 70% to 90% of them show up just once. The ten most abundant clones make up 4% to 4.5% of the sample.

As regards this clone: The antigen this receptor binds is unknown. Base qualities are not recorded, but no much larger clone differs from it by a single base.

This chain is built from TRBV19 and TRBJ2-2; the D gene is unclear. Sequences were derived from peripheral blood, sampled 28 days after the second dose of the MenACWY control vaccine. The source is an adult who received the MenACWY meningococcal vaccine as a control. The CDR3 protein sequence reads: CASSIESLVTGELFF. The bases are TGTGCCAGTAGTATTGAATCGTTAGTCACCGGGGAGCTGTTTTTT. The entire variable domain, with the stretches around the CDR3 drawn from the reference TRBV19 and TRBJ2-2 proteins, is DGGITQSPKYLFRKEGQNVTLSCEQNLNHDAMYWYRQDPGQGLRLIYYSQIVNDFQKGDIAEGYSVSREKKESFPLTVTSAQKNPTAFYLCASSIESLVTGELFFGEGSRLTVL.